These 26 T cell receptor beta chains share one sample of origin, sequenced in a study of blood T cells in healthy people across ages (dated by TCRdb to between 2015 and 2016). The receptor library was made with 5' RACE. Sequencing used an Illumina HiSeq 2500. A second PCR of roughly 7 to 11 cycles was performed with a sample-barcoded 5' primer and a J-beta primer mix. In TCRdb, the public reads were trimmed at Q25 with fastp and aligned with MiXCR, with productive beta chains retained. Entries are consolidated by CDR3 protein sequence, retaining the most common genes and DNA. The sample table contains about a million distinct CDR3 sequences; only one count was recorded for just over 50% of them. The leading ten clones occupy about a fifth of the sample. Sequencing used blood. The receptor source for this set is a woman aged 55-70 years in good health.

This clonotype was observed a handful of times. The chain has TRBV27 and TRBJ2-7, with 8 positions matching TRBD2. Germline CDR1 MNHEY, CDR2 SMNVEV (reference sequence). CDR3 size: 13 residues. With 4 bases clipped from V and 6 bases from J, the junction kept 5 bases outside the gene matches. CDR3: CASSSGLGGEQYF. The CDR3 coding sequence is TGTGCCAGCAGTTCGGGACTAGGTGGCGAGCAGTACTTC.

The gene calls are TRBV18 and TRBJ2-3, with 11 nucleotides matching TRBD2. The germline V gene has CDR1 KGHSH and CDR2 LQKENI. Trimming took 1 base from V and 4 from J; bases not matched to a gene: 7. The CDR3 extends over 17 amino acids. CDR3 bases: TGTGCCAGCTCACCACGGGCTAGCGGGAGGATGGCAGATACGCAGTATTTT. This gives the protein CASSPRASGRMADTQYF.

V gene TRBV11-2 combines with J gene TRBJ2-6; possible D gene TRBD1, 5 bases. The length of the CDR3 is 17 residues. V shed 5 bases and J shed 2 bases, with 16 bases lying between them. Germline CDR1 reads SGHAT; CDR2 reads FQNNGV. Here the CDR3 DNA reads TGTGCCAGCAGCCTCTGGGGCAGAGCAACTGGGGCCAACGTCCTGACTTTC. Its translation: CASSLWGRATGANVLTF. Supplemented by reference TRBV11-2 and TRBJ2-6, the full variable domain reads EAGVAQSPRYKIIEKRQSVAFWCNPISGHATLYWYQQILGQGPKLLIQFQNNGVVDDSQLPKDRFSAERLKGVDSTLKIQPAKLEDSAVYLCASSLWGRATGANVLTFGAGSRLTVL.

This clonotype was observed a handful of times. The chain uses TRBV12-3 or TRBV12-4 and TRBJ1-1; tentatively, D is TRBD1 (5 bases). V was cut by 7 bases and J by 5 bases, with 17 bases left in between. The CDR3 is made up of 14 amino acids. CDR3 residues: CASTPGGVRTEAFF. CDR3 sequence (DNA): TGTGCCAGCACCCCAGGAGGGGTGAGGACTGAAGCTTTCTTT.

In nucleotides, the CDR3 is TGTGCCAGCATCCCCGGACTAGCGGGAGAAAATACGCAGTATTTT. Encoded protein: CASIPGLAGENTQYF. The chain is built from TRBV7-9 and TRBJ2-3; 13 bases are a match to TRBD2. Germline V lookup: CDR1 SEHNR, CDR2 FQNEAQ (reference sequence). CDR3 length: 15 amino acids. The V and J ends lost 7 bases and 7 bases, in that order; junction bases with no gene match: 8.

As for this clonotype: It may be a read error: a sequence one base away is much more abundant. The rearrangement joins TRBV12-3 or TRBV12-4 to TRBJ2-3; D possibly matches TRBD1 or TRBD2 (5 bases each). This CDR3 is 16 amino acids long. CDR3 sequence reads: CASSLAFGNRRDTRYF. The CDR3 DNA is TGTGCCAGCAGTTTAGCGTTCGGGAACAGGCGAGATACGCGGTATTTT.

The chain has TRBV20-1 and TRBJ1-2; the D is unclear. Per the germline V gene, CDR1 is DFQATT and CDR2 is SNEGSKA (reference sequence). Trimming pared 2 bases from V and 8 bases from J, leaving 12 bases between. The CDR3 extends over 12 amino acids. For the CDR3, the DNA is TGCAGTGCTAGACCTCGTGAGTTCGGCTACACCTTC. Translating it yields CSARPREFGYTF.

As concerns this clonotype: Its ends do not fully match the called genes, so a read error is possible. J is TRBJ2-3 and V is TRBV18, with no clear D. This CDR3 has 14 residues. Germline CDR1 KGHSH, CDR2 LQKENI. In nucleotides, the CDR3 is TGTGCCAGCTCACCAGGGATCAACACAGATACGCGGTATTTT. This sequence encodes CASSPGINTDTRYF. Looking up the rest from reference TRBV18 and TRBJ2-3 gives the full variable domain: NAGVMQNPRHLVRRRGQEARLRCSPMKGHSHVYWYRQLPEEGLKFMVYLQKENIIDESGMPKERFSAEFPKEGPSILRIQQVVRGDSAAYFCASSPGINTDTRYFGPGTRLTVL.

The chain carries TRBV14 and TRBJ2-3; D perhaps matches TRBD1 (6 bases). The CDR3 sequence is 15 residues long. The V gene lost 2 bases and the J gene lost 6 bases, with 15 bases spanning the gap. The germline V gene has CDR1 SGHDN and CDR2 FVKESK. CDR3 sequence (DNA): TGTGCCAGCAGCCAATTGACAGGTTTGGGGGATACGCAGTATTTT. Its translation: CASSQLTGLGDTQYF. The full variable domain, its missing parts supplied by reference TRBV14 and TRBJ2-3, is EAGVTQFPSHSVIEKGQTVTLRCDPISGHDNLYWYRRVMGKEIKFLLHFVKESKQDESGMPNNRFLAERTGGTYSTLKVQPAELEDSGVYFCASSQLTGLGDTQYFGPGTRLTVL.

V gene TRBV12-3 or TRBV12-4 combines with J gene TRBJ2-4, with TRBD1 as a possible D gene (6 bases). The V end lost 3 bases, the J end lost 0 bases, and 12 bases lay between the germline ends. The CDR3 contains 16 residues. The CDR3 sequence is CASSLTGTLAKNIQYF. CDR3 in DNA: TGTGCCAGCAGTTTGACCGGGACACTAGCCAAAAACATTCAGTACTTC.

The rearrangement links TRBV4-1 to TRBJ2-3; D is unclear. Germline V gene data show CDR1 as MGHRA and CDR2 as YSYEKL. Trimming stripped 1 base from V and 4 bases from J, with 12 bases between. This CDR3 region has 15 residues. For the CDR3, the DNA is TGCGCCAGCAGCCAAGTCTCGAGTAGCTCAGATACGCAGTATTTT. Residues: CASSQVSSSSDTQYF.

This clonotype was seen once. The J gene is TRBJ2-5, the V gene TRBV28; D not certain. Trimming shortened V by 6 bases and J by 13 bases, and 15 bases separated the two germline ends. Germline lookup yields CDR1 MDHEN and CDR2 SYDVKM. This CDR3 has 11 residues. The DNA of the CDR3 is TGTGCCAGCAGATCAGGCTTTCCGCGGTACTTC. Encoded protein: CASRSGFPRYF.

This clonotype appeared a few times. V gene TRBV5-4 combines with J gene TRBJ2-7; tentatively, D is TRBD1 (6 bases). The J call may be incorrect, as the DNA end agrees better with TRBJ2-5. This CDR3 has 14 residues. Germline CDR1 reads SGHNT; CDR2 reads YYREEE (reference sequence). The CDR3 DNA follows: TGTGCCAGCAGCCTCCGGGACACCCAAGAGACCCAGTACTTC. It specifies CASSLRDTQETQYF.

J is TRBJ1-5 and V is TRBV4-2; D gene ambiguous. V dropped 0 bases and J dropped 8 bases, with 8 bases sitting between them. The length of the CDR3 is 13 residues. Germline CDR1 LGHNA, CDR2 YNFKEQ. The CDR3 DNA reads TGTGCCAGCAGCCAAGACCTCCTGAAGCCCCAGCATTTT. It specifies CASSQDLLKPQHF.

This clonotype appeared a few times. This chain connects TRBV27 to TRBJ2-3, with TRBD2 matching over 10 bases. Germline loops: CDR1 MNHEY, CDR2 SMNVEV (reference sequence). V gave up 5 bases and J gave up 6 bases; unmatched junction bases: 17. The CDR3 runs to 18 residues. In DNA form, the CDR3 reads TGTGCCAGCAGTGTGACTAGCGGGTTTCGTACCAGAGGGGATACGCAGTATTTT. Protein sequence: CASSVTSGFRTRGDTQYF.

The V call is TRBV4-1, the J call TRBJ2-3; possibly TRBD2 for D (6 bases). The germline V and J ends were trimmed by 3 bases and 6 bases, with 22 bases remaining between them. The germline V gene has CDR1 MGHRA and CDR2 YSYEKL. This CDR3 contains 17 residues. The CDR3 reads CASSQGGGQRRSDTQYF. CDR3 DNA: TGCGCCAGCAGCCAGGGGGGAGGCCAGCGGCGCAGCGATACGCAGTATTTT.

CDR3 amino acids: CASSLGQGRGYEQYF. Here the CDR3 DNA reads TGTGCCAGCAGTCTCGGACAGGGTCGTGGGTACGAGCAGTACTTC. The gene calls are TRBV6-5 and TRBJ2-7, with TRBD1 matching 8 bases. With 5 bases clipped from V and 4 bases from J, the junction kept 10 bases outside the gene matches. The length of the CDR3 is 15 residues. Looked up from germline, CDR1 is MNHEY and CDR2 is SVGAGI.

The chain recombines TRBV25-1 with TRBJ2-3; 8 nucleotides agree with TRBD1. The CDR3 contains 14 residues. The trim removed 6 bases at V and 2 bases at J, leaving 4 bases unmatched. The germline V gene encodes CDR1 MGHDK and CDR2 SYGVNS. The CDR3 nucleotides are TGTGCCAGCAGATCTCAGGGGGCCACAGATACGCAGTATTTT. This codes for CASRSQGATDTQYF.

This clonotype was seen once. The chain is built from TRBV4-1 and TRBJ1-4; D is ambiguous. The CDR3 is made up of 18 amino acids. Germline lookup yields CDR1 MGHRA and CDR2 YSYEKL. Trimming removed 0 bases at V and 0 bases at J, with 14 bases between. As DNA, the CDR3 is TGCGCCAGCAGCCAAGACCCCCCCGTTCTTGCAACTAATGAAAAACTGTTTTTT. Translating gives CASSQDPPVLATNEKLFF.

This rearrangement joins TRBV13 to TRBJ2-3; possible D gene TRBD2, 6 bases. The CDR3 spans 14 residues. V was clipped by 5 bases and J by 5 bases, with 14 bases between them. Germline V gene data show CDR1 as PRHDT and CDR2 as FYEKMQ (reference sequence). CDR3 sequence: CASSRGLEGDTQYF. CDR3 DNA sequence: TGTGCCAGCAGCCGGGGCCTGGAGGGAGATACGCAGTATTTT.

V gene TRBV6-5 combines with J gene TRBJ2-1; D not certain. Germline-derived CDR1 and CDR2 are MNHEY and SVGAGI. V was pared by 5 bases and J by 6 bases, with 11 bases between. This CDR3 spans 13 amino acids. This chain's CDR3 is CASSDGSFNEQFF. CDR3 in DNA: TGTGCCAGCAGTGACGGGTCATTCAATGAGCAGTTCTTC.

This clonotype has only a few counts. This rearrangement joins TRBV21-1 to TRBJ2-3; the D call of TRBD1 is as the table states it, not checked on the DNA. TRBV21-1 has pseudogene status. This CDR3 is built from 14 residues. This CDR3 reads CASPARGGTDTQYF. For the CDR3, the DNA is TGTGCCAGCCCGGCCCGGGGCGGCACAGATACGCAGTATTTT.

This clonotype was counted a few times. For the CDR3, the DNA is TGCAGCGTAAAGGAAGCGGGAGCTACAGATACGCAGTATTTT. Protein: CSVKEAGATDTQYF. The gene calls are TRBV29-1 and TRBJ2-3; 8 bases align to TRBD2. The ends lost 6 bases at V and 3 bases at J; junction bases unmatched: 8. CDR3 length: 14 amino acids. Germline V CDR1 and CDR2: SQVTM, ANQGSEA.

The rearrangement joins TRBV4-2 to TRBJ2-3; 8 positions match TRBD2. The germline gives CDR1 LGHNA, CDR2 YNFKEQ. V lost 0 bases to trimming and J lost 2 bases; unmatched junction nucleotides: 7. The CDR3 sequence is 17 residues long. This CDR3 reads CASSQENLAGTTDTQYF. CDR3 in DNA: TGTGCCAGCAGCCAAGAAAACCTAGCGGGTACCACAGATACGCAGTATTTT.

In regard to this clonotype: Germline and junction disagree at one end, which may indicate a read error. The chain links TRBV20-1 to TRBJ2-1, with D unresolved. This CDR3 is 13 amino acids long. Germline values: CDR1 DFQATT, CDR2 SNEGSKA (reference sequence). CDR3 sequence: CSATRDFPNEQFF. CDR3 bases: TGCAGTGCTACCCGCGACTTCCCCAATGAGCAGTTCTTT.

This chain's CDR3 is CASTVRLGENTGELFF. The CDR3 DNA reads TGTGCCAGCACCGTCAGACTAGGGGAGAACACCGGGGAGCTGTTTTTT. The J gene is TRBJ2-2, the V gene TRBV11-2, with D perhaps TRBD2 (6 bases). CDR1 and CDR2 from the germline V gene are SGHAT and FQNNGV. The CDR3 sequence is 16 residues long. Trimming cost V 7 bases and J 1 base, with 16 bases left between them.